This TCR beta chain came from a study of human thymus T cells (TCRdb year 2020). Describing the broader study: The study used under ten infant thymus samples plus four related peripheral blood samples to characterize TCR alpha and beta repertoires. The infant donors were roughly 7 to 244 days old, and the cohort included over five males and two females.

The immunoSEQ multiplex PCR assay was used to amplify the TCRB and TCRAD loci from a standardized quantity of quality-controlled genomic DNA. The amplicons covered the V(D)J region and were long enough to include the CDR3 and to identify the V and J genes. Through the commercial immunoSEQ service, the amplicons were sequenced on an Illumina platform. Regarding the original processing steps: Primer bias and sequencing errors were corrected as previously described, and TCRAD and TCRB were defined on the basis of the IMGT database. Analysis of the repertoires was done with immunoSEQ Analyzer 3.0 and VDJTools and included basic statistics, V/J segment usage, diversity estimates, rarefaction and pairwise overlap. Diversity was estimated with Chao1, ChaoE, Efron-Thisted, Shannon and inverse Simpson indices, and also on datasets down-sampled to the smallest sample. Repertoire overlap used strict matching of CDR3 nucleotide sequence, V gene and J gene, with Jaccard-based multidimensional scaling clustering. What TCRdb holds here is the immuneACCESS table cut down to in-frame rearrangements. Part of the clones is not present; checked against another copy, under half of the missing clones reflect an unresolved V gene, and the others are unexplained. The V and J calls and clone size were taken over from that table, and D and trimming were inferred from the DNA. In all, the sample holds 75,000 to 90,000 clones, and 95% to 98% of those were seen once. The top ten hold roughly 0.028% of the sample.

Regarding this clone: Its antigen is currently not known. No much larger clonotype is one base removed from it; base qualities were not supplied.

Reading from cysteine to phenylalanine, the CDR3 counts 16 amino acids. The retained sequence is limited to the CDR3, 48 bases, with the frame set at the first base. CDR1 is given as SGHDN and CDR2 as FVKESK, both from the germline V gene. V was cut back by 0 bases and J by 0 bases, leaving a gap of 12 bases between them. Thymus tissue was collected as surgical resects that were removed during corrective cardiac surgery. Donors were immunologically healthy infants undergoing open corrective cardiac surgery for congenital heart defects in Finland. Thymocytes were freed from the tissue by mechanical means and kept at -70 degrees C as pellets of roughly 9-33 million cells. A QIAsymphony instrument was used to extract genomic DNA from the frozen cell pellets. Overall results and qualifications from the work: Thymus samples yielded on average roughly 810,000 unique TCRB clonotypes, compared with some 83,000 from blood samples. Usage of V and J gene segments appeared to be biased in both the thymic and the peripheral blood repertoires. The related research reported highly overlapping thymic TCR repertoires among unrelated individuals.

The sequence derives from a boy under two years old with a congenital heart defect but otherwise immunologically healthy. The chain links TRBV14 with TRBJ2-7; TRBD2 is possibly the D segment (6 matching bases). The specimen was thymus tissue. The CDR3 reads as follows: CASSQDNRESSYEQYF. The DNA is as follows: TGTGCCAGCAGCCAAGACAATCGGGAGAGCTCCTACGAGCAGTACTTC.